The 10 T cell receptor beta chains below all came from one sample that was sequenced in a study of beta chain features in type 1 diabetes. Since all of the isolated RNA was reverse transcribed, expressed TCRB transcripts were what got sequenced. The data were produced by immunoSEQ multiplex PCR, yet TCRdb's version contains in-frame clones alone and is incomplete. Of about 340,000 clones detected, over 7% appear once; the ten largest clones hold roughly 0.99%. No antigens are known for them. Findings and limits, study-wide: When Type 1 diabetes patients were examined, their TCRB CDR3s proved moderately but significantly shorter in all four CD4+ subsets.

Material for sequencing was central memory CD4+ T cells from blood. The source is a man between 25 and 39 years old with type 1 diabetes.

The chain recombines TRBV7-9 with TRBJ2-3, with D perhaps given as TRBD1 or TRBD2 (5 bases each). This CDR3 has 14 residues. V was pared by 5 bases and J by 4 bases, with 13 bases between. From germline, CDR1 is SEHNR and CDR2 FQNEAQ (reference sequence). CDR3 sequence (DNA): TGTGCCAGCAGCGTCCCTCAGGGAGCAGATACGCAGTATTTT. It codes for CASSVPQGADTQYF.

J is TRBJ1-6 and V is TRBV6-6; 7 bases are shared with TRBD1. There are 15 residues in the CDR3. Germline lookup yields CDR1 MNHNY and CDR2 SVGAGI (reference sequence). The J segment lost 7 bases and the V segment lost 2 bases, leaving 5 bases of the junction unmatched. Here the CDR3 DNA reads TGTGCCAGCAGTTACGTGGTGGACAGGAATTCACCCCTCCACTTT. Encoded protein: CASSYVVDRNSPLHF.

The J gene is TRBJ1-1, the V gene TRBV7-9; weak D call: TRBD1 (6 bases). V gave up 5 bases and J gave up 0 bases, with 10 bases separating them. The CDR3 totals 14 residues. The germline V gene encodes CDR1 SEHNR and CDR2 FQNEAQ (reference sequence). The CDR3 nucleotides read TGTGCCAGCAGCCGCGGACAGATGAACACTGAAGCTTTCTTT. Translation: CASSRGQMNTEAFF.

DNA of the CDR3: TGTGCCAGCACCGGCGGGAGCTATGGCTACACCTTC. Translated, it gives CASTGGSYGYTF. J is TRBJ1-2 and V is TRBV2; D gene unclear. Trimming shortened V by 7 bases and J by 4 bases, and 10 bases separated the two germline ends. In germline, CDR1 is SNHLY, CDR2 FYNNEI. This CDR3 has 12 amino acids.

The V gene is TRBV7-5, the J gene TRBJ2-7; TRBD2 was called by the table and not checked on the DNA. TRBV7-5 is recorded as a pseudogene. The CDR3 contains 14 residues. In nucleotides, the CDR3 is TGTGCCAGAAGCTTACTGCGGCTATACTACGAGCAGTACTTC. This gives the protein CARSLLRLYYEQYF.

The genes are TRBV30 and TRBJ1-6; a possible D gene is TRBD1 (5 bases). V dropped 0 bases and J dropped 9 bases, with 15 bases sitting between them. This CDR3 contains 15 residues. Germline V gene sequence: CDR1 GTSNPN, CDR2 SVGIG (reference sequence). The CDR3 coding sequence is TGTGCCTGGAGTGTAGGGGACCTAGCGTTTTCACCCCTCCACTTT. Translating gives CAWSVGDLAFSPLHF.

V and J are TRBV30 and TRBJ1-2, with D tentatively TRBD1 (6 bases). In germline, CDR1 is GTSNPN, CDR2 SVGIG (reference sequence). This CDR3 is 14 amino acids long. V was clipped by 1 base and J by 3 bases, with 12 bases between them. CDR3: CAWSEAGADYGYTF. CDR3 coding DNA: TGTGCCTGGAGTGAGGCGGGGGCGGACTATGGCTACACCTTC.

The chain joins TRBV27 to TRBJ1-1, with D tentatively TRBD1 (5 bases). Germline V gives CDR1 MNHEY, CDR2 SMNVEV (reference sequence). V was pared by 7 bases and J by 1 base, with 10 bases between. This CDR3 comprises 13 residues. The CDR3 reads CASTRGGNTEAFF. The CDR3 DNA reads TGTGCCAGCACTCGGGGGGGGAACACTGAAGCTTTCTTT.

This clone was picked up many times. This chain uses TRBV19 with TRBJ2-7; TRBD1 aligns across 9 bases. The CDR3 is made up of 14 amino acids. The trim removed 3 bases at V and 6 bases at J, leaving 6 bases unmatched. Germline V gene data show CDR1 as LNHDA and CDR2 as SQIVND (reference sequence). The CDR3 nucleotides read TGTGCCAGTAGTATGGACAGGGGATATGGCGAGCAGTACTTC. Residues: CASSMDRGYGEQYF. The whole variable domain, filled in from reference TRBV19 and TRBJ2-7, reads DGGITQSPKYLFRKEGQNVTLSCEQNLNHDAMYWYRQDPGQGLRLIYYSQIVNDFQKGDIAEGYSVSREKKESFPLTVTSAQKNPTAFYLCASSMDRGYGEQYFGPGTRLTVT.

This sequence joins TRBV7-8 and TRBJ2-3, with 7 nucleotides matching TRBD1. With V trimmed by 2 bases and J by 6 bases, 5 bases remained unmatched. From germline, CDR1 is SGHVS and CDR2 FQNEAQ. The CDR3 loop spans 14 amino acids. The CDR3: CASSLNRGRDTQYF. The CDR3 bases are TGTGCCAGCAGCTTAAATAGGGGGCGGGATACGCAGTATTTT.